The 2 T cell receptor beta chains presented below share a single source sample, sequenced in a study of response to subunit inactivated influenza vaccine. TCRdb itself ran the RT-PCR reads through MiXCR, one entry per CDR3 protein. The table shows about 500,000 distinct CDR3 sequences, with more than 15% occurring only once. This sample comprised CD4+ T cells sorted from PBMCs, obtained around 25 months after vaccination. These receptor sequences come from a man aged 50 to 69 who received an inactivated influenza vaccine.

This chain joins TRBV5-1 and TRBJ2-7; D tentatively reads TRBD1 or TRBD2 (5 bases each). The CDR3 runs 17 residues. Trimming took 1 base from V and 2 from J, leaving 19 bases between them. CDR1 and CDR2 (germline): SGHRS, YFSETQ. The CDR3 protein is CASSLLSTYGATYEQYF. The CDR3, as DNA: TGCGCCAGCAGCTTGTTGAGTACCTACGGGGCTACCTACGAGCAGTACTTC.

This clonotype was counted many times. The CDR3 spells CASSLVSDRATYEQYF. In DNA form, the CDR3 reads TGTGCCAGCAGCTTGGTAAGCGACAGGGCTACCTACGAGCAGTACTTC. This chain joins TRBV5-6 and TRBJ2-7; TRBD1 matches at 7 bases. V dropped 0 bases and J dropped 2; count of bases not matched to a gene: 8. The length of the CDR3 is 16 residues. Germline V CDR1 and CDR2: SGHDT, YYEEEE.